These T cell receptor beta chains were read from a single sample in a study of blood T cell repertoires in COVID-19. Libraries were prepared by immunoSEQ multiplex PCR; TCRdb keeps only in-frame clonotypes and omits some of them. The sample includes over 20,000 clones, approximately 90% seen only once; the top ten take around a tenth. Sequenced sample: peripheral blood. Source of these receptors: a human donor in a cohort sampled during active COVID-19. The donor label of this sample is uncertain. The CDR3 runs from the conserved cysteine through the conserved F or W. D genes are given only for firm matches. Some rows mark clone size as missing; the rest say once, few, many or name a class of expanded clone.

>TRBJ2-5|once|.|TRBV12-3/TRBV12-4
TGTGCCAGCAGCTCTCGGGGCCAAGAGACCCAGTACTTC
CASSSRGQETQYF
>TRBJ1-2|.|TRBD1|TRBV19
TGTGCCAGTCTCTCCGGGACAGGGCAGTTCTATGGCTACACCTTC
CASLSGTGQFYGYTF
>TRBJ1-1|.|TRBD1|TRBV5-1
TGCGCCAGCAGCCTTACAGGGGTGGACACTGAAGCTTTCTTT
CASSLTGVDTEAFF
>TRBJ1-2|.|.|TRBV6-5
TGTGCCAGCAGATCGACGGGAGACTATGGCTACACCTTC
CASRSTGDYGYTF
>TRBJ2-5|.|.|TRBV5-1
TGCGCCAGCAGTCCGGAGTACCAAGAGACCCAGTACTTC
CASSPEYQETQYF
>TRBJ2-1|.|TRBD2|TRBV19
TGTGCCAGTAGTATCCGACTAGCGGGGGGCGCGGAGCAGTTCTTC
CASSIRLAGGAEQFF
>TRBJ2-1|.|.|TRBV18
TGTGCCAGCTCACCACCTTTTCTAGGTGAGCAGTTCTTC
CASSPPFLGEQFF
>TRBJ2-1|.|.|TRBV19
TGTGCCAGTAGTATAGATCGAGGAAAGGAAAATGAGCAGTTCTTC
CASSIDRGKENEQFF
>TRBJ2-5|.|TRBD2|TRBV3-1/TRBV3-2
TGTGCCAGCAGCCAAACATGGCAACTAGCGGGGCGGGAGACCCAGTACTTC
CASSQTWQLAGRETQYF
>TRBJ2-5|.|.|TRBV28
TGTGCCAGCAGGCAACAGGGTCAGGAGACCCAGTACTTC
CASRQQGQETQYF
>TRBJ2-5|.|.|TRBV27
TGTGCCAGCAGTTCCAGTGGAGGAGAGACCCAGTACTTC
CASSSSGGETQYF
>TRBJ1-3|.|.|TRBV10-2
TGCGCCAGCAGTGAGTCTGGGGGGAATTTAAACACCATATATTTT
CASSESGGNLNTIYF
>TRBJ2-7|.|.|TRBV11-2
TGTGCCAGCAGCTCCGGACAGACTACGATGCAGTACTTC
CASSSGQTTMQYF
>TRBJ1-2|few|.|TRBV5-1
TGCGCCAGCAGCCCGACTCCCTCTAACTATGGCTACACCTTC
CASSPTPSNYGYTF
>TRBJ2-3|.|.|TRBV30
TGTGCCTGGAGTACCCGGGGAGCACGCACAGATACGCAGTATTTT
CAWSTRGARTDTQYF
>TRBJ1-3|.|TRBD1|TRBV11-2
TGTGCCAGCAGCCAAATCAGGGGGCCCTCTGGAAACACCATATATTTT
CASSQIRGPSGNTIYF
>TRBJ2-7|.|TRBD2|TRBV3-1/TRBV3-2
TGTGCCAGCAGCCAAACTAGCGGGAGTGACGAGCAGTACTTC
CASSQTSGSDEQYF
>TRBJ2-7|medium-sized|.|TRBV7-9
TGTGCCAGCAGCTTAGTGGAGGGCGAGCAGTACTTC
CASSLVEGEQYF
>TRBJ1-3|large|.|TRBV3-1/TRBV3-2
TGTGCCAGCAGCCAAGACGTAGACTCTGGAAACACCATATATTTT
CASSQDVDSGNTIYF
>TRBJ1-1|.|.|TRBV30
TGTGCCTGGAGTGTAGGACACGGAGAAGCTTTCTTT
CAWSVGHGEAFF
>TRBJ2-2|.|TRBD2|TRBV19
TGTGCCAGTAGTCACCTTACTAGCGGGAGGGGGACCGGGGAGCTGTTTTTT
CASSHLTSGRGTGELFF
>TRBJ2-7|.|TRBD2|TRBV27
TGTGCCAGCAGTCCCGGGTGGAGCGGGAGCCACGAGCAGTACTTC
CASSPGWSGSHEQYF
>TRBJ2-2|.|TRBD2|TRBV11-3
TGTGCCATCTGGGGGGGGGAGCGCCCCCCCGGGGAGCTGTTTTTT
CAIWGGERPPGELFF